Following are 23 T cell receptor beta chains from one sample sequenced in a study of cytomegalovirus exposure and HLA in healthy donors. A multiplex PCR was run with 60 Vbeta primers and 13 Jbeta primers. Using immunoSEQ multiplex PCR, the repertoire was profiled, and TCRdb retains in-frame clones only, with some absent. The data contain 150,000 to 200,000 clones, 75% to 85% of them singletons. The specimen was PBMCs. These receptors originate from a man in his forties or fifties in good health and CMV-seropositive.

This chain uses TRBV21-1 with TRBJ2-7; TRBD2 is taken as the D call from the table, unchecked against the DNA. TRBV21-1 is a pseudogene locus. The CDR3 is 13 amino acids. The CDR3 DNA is TGTGCCAGCAGCAAAGTGAGGGCCCACGAGCAGTACGTC. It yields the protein CASSKVRAHEQYV.

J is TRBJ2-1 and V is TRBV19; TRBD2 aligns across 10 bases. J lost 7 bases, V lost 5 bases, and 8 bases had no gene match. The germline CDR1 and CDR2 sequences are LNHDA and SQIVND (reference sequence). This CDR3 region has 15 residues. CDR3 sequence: CASSPSASGRNEQFF. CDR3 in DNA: TGTGCCAGTAGTCCCAGTGCTAGCGGGAGAAATGAGCAGTTCTTC.

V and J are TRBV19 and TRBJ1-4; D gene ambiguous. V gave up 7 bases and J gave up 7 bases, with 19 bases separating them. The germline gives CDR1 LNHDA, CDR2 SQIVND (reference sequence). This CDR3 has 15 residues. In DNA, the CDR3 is TGTGCCAGTACCGATCCCAGCGGGCGCGGTGAAAAACTGTTTTTT. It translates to CASTDPSGRGEKLFF.

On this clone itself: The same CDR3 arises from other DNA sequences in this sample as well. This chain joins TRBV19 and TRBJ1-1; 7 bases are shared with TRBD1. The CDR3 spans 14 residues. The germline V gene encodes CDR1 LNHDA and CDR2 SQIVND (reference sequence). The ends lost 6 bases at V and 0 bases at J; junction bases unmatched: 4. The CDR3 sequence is CASSKTGLNTEAFF. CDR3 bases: TGTGCCAGTAGCAAGACAGGGCTGAACACTGAAGCTTTCTTT.

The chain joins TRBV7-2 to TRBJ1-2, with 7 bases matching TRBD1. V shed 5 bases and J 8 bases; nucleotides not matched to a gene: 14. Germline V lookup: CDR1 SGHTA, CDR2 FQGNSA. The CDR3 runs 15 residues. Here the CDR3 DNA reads TGTGCCAGCAGCGCCCCGTGGGACAGTCTTCGCGGCTACACCTTC. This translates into CASSAPWDSLRGYTF. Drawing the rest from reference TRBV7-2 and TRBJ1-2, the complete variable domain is GAGVSQSPSNKVTEKGKDVELRCDPISGHTALYWYRQSLGQGLEFLIYFQGNSAPDKSGLPSDRFSAERTGGSVSTLTIQRTQQEDSAVYLCASSAPWDSLRGYTFGSGTRLTVV.

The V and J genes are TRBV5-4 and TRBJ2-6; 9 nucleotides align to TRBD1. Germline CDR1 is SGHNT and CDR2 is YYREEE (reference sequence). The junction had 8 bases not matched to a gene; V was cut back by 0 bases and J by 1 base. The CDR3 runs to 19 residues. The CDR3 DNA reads TGTGCCAGCAGCTTGGGACCCCCGGGACAGGGTTCTGGGGCCAACGTCCTGACTTTC. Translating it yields CASSLGPPGQGSGANVLTF. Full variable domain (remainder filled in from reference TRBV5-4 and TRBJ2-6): ETGVTQSPTHLIKTRGQQVTLRCSSQSGHNTVSWYQQALGQGPQFIFQYYREEENGRGNFPPRFSGLQFPNYSSELNVNALELDDSALYLCASSLGPPGQGSGANVLTFGAGSRLTVL.

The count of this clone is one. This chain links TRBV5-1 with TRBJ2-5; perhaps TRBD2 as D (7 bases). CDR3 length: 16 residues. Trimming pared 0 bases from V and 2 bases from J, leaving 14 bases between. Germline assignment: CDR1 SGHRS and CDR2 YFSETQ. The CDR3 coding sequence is TGCGCCAGCAGCTTGGAAGACGGGGGGCCGCAAGAGACCCAGTACTTC. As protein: CASSLEDGGPQETQYF.

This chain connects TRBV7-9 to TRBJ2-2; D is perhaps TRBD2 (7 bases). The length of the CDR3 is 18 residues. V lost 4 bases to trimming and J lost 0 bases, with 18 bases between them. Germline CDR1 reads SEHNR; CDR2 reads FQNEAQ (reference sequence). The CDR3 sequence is CASSSAGQGYANTGELFF. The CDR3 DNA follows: TGTGCCAGCAGCTCAGCGGGACAAGGATATGCGAACACCGGGGAGCTGTTTTTT.

CDR3 sequence (DNA): TGTGCCAGCAGTTCGTCGACTAGCGGGAGCTCCTACGAGCAGTACGTC. Residues: CASSSSTSGSSYEQYV. The chain uses TRBV28 and TRBJ2-7; 12 positions match TRBD2. The ends lost 4 bases at V and 0 bases at J; junction bases unmatched: 4. The CDR3 length is 16 residues. In germline, CDR1 is MDHEN, CDR2 SYDVKM.

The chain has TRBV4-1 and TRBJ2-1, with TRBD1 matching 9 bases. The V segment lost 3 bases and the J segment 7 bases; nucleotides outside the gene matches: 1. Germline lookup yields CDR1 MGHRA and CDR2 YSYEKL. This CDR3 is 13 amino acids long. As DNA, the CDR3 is TGCGCCAGCAGCCATGACAGGGGGAATGAGCAGTTCTTC. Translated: CASSHDRGNEQFF.

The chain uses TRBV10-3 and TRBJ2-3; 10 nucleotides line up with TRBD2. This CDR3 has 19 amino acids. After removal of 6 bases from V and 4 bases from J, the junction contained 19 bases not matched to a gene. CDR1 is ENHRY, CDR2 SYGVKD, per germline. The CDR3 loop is CAISHTVGTSESEADTQYF. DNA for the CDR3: TGTGCCATCAGCCACACTGTAGGGACTAGCGAAAGTGAGGCAGATACGCAGTATTTT.

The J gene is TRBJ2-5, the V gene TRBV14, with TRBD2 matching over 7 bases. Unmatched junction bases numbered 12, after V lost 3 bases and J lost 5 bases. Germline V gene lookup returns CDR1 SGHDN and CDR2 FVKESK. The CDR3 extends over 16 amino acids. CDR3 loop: CASSHISGLPSETQYF. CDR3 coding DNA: TGTGCCAGCAGCCATATATCGGGACTACCATCGGAGACCCAGTACTTC.

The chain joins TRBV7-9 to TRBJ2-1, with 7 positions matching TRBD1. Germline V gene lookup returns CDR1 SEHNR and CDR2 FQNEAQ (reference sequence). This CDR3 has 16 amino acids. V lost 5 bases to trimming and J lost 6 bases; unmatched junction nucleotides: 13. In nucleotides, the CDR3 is TGTGCCAGCAGCCCCGCCACCGGGACAGTCAGCAATGAGCAGTTCTTC. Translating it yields CASSPATGTVSNEQFF.

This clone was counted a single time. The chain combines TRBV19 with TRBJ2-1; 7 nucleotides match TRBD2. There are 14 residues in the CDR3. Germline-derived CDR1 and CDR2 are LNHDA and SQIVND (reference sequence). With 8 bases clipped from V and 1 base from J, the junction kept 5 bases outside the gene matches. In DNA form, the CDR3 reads TGTGCCAGTCAGAGGGGAGGGTCCTACAATGAGCAGTTCTTC. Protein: CASQRGGSYNEQFF.

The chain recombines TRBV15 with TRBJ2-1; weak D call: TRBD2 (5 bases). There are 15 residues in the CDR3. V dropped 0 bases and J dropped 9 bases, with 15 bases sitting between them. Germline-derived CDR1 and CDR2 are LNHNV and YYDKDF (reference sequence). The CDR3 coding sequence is TGTGCCACCAGCAGAGATCGACTTAACGGAGGTGAGCAGTTCTTC. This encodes CATSRDRLNGGEQFF.

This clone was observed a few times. CDR3 amino acids: CASSPSGQGITSGANVLTF. In DNA form, the CDR3 reads TGTGCCAGCAGCCCCTCCGGACAGGGGATCACATCTGGGGCCAACGTCCTGACTTTC. The chain is built from TRBV27 and TRBJ2-6, with 9 positions matching TRBD1. The V gene end was trimmed by 6 bases and the J gene end by 1 base; junction bases not matched to a gene: 13. The germline gives CDR1 MNHEY, CDR2 SMNVEV (reference sequence). CDR3 size: 19 residues.

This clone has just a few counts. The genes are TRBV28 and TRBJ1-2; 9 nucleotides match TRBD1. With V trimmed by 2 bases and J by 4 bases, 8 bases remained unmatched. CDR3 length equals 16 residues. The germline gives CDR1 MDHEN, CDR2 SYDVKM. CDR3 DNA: TGTGCCAGCAGTTTAGGGGGAACAGGGGGCGGCTATGGCTACACCTTC. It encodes CASSLGGTGGGYGYTF.

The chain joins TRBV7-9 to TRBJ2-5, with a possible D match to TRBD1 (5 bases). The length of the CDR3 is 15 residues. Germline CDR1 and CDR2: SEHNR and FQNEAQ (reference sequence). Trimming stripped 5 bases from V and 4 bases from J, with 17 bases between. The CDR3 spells CASSPRTRTGETQYF. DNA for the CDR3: TGTGCCAGCAGCCCGCGGACACGAACGGGAGAGACCCAGTACTTC.

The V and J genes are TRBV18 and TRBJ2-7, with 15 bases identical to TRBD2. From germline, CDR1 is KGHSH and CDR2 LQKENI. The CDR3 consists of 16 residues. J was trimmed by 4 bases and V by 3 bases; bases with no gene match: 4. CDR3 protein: CASSPEGLAGGYEQYF. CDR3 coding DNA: TGTGCCAGCTCACCCGAGGGACTAGCGGGGGGTTACGAGCAGTACTTC.

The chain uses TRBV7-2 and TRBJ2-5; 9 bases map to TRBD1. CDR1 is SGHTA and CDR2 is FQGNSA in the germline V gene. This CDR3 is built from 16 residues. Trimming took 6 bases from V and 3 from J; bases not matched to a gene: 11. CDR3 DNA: TGTGCCAGCAGACCTAATCCGGGACAGGGCGAAGAGACCCAGTACTTC. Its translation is CASRPNPGQGEETQYF.

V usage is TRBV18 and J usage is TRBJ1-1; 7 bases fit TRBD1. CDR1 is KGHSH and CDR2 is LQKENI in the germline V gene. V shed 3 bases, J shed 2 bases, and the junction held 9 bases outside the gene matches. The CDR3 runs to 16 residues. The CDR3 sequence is CASSPEATGINTEAFF. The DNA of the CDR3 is TGTGCCAGCTCACCTGAGGCGACAGGGATAAACACTGAAGCTTTCTTT.

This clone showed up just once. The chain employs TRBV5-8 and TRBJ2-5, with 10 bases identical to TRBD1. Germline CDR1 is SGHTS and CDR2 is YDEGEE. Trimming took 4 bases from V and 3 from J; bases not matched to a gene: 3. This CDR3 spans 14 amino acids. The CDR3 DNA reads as TGTGCCAGCAGCAGGACAGGGGGGGAAGAGACCCAGTACTTC. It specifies CASSRTGGEETQYF. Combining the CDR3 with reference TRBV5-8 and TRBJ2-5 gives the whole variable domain EAGVTQSPTHLIKTRGQQATLRCSPISGHTSVYWYQQALGLGLQFLLWYDEGEERNRGNFPPRFSGRQFPNYSSELNVNALELEDSALYLCASSRTGGEETQYFGPGTRLLVL.

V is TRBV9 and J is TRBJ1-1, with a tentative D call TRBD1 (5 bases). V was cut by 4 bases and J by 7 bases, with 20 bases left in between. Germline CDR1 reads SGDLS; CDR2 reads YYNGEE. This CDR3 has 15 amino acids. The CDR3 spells CASSSRARGLGEAFF. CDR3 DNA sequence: TGTGCCAGCAGCTCTCGCGCAAGGGGACTCGGTGAAGCTTTCTTT.